Presented here are 14 T cell receptor beta chains from one specimen sequenced in a study of patients and donors after allogeneic stem cell transplantation. TCRdb ran MiXCR on the RT-PCR reads and lists one entry per CDR3 protein. The sample consists of approximately 160,000 distinct CDR3 sequences, around 30% of them appearing once. Input material: blood, either unsorted or a sorted T cell fraction (not recorded which). These receptors all come from a human donor who was either an allogeneic HSCT recipient or a stem cell or donor lymphocyte infusion donor (not recorded which). It is not recorded whose cells these are; they may come from a transplant donor.

The V call is TRBV4-3, the J call TRBJ2-3; D unclear. The CDR3 sequence is 16 residues long. Germline CDR1 LGHNA, CDR2 YSLEER. Trimming took off 0 bases at V and 1 base at J, with 11 bases between the two ends. CDR3 residues: CASSQEQIFGTDTQYF. DNA for the CDR3: TGCGCCAGCAGCCAAGAACAAATATTTGGCACAGATACGCAGTATTTT.

The V gene is TRBV28, the J gene TRBJ2-1, with D perhaps TRBD2 (6 bases). Per the germline V gene, CDR1 is MDHEN and CDR2 is SYDVKM. The CDR3 is 15 amino acids. V was pared by 3 bases and J by 4 bases, with 13 bases between. The CDR3 region has the DNA TGTGCCAGCAGTTTCGAGGGAGGCAGTTACAATGAGCAGTTCTTC. Translating gives CASSFEGGSYNEQFF.

This chain links TRBV27 with TRBJ2-5; D could derive from TRBD1 or TRBD2 (5 bases each). The CDR3 has 15 residues. The V end was cut by 3 bases, the J end by 5 bases, with 16 bases between. CDR1 and CDR2 from the germline V gene are MNHEY and SMNVEV (reference sequence). CDR3 residues: CASSFNEGRRETQYF. DNA for the CDR3: TGTGCCAGCAGTTTTAATGAGGGACGCCGGGAGACCCAGTACTTC.

CDR3 bases: TGCAGTGCTAACCCCTGGAGCGCCAATGAGCAGTTCTTC. It codes for CSANPWSANEQFF. The chain combines TRBV20-1 with TRBJ2-1; D not resolved. The germline V gene has CDR1 DFQATT and CDR2 SNEGSKA (reference sequence). This CDR3 is 13 amino acids long. Trimming removed 4 bases from V and 6 bases from J, with 13 bases in between.

This clonotype came up a few times. The chain combines TRBV12-3 or TRBV12-4 with TRBJ1-3; D perhaps matches TRBD1 (6 bases). The CDR3 totals 16 residues. The germline V and J ends were trimmed by 6 bases and 1 base, with 16 bases remaining between them. The CDR3 region is CASSPPGHSSGNTIYF. The CDR3 DNA is TGTGCCAGCAGCCCTCCGGGACATAGTTCTGGAAACACCATATATTTT.

This chain links TRBV28 with TRBJ2-4; D is possibly TRBD1 (5 bases). The V gene's germline CDR1 is MDHEN and CDR2 SYDVKM. The CDR3 covers 15 residues. Trimming took off 3 bases at V and 6 bases at J, with 15 bases between the two ends. CDR3 residues: CASSFDVGVVNIQYF. DNA of the CDR3: TGTGCCAGCAGTTTCGATGTAGGGGTAGTAAACATTCAGTACTTC.

The chain is built from TRBV4-3 and TRBJ1-5; D not certain. This CDR3 has 15 amino acids. V lost 1 base to trimming and J lost 0 bases, with 7 bases between them. Germline V CDR1 and CDR2: LGHNA, YSLEER. The CDR3 sequence: CASSQAPYSNQPQHF. The CDR3 DNA reads TGCGCCAGCAGCCAAGCGCCGTATAGCAATCAGCCCCAGCATTTT.

This clonotype was detected only a few times. The chain couples TRBV5-1 to TRBJ2-1, with a possible D match to TRBD1 (6 bases). Looked up from germline, CDR1 is SGHRS and CDR2 is YFSETQ. The ends were cut back, 2 bases at V and 13 bases at J, with 10 bases in the middle. The length of the CDR3 is 11 residues. In DNA, the CDR3 is TGCGCCAGCAGCTTCGTGGGGGCTCAGTTCTTC. It codes for CASSFVGAQFF.

The gene calls are TRBV6-1 and TRBJ2-1; TRBD1 matches 8 bases. V lost 6 bases and J lost 0; bases outside the gene matches: 7. The germline V gene has CDR1 MNHNS and CDR2 SASEGT. The CDR3 is 16 residues long. CDR3 in amino acids: CASSLGQAFSYNEQFF. Here the CDR3 DNA reads TGTGCCAGCAGCCTGGGACAGGCGTTCTCCTACAATGAGCAGTTCTTC.

This clonotype was observed a few times. The chain joins TRBV7-8 to TRBJ2-3; TRBD1 might be the D (5 bases). The CDR3 has 11 residues. Germline assignment: CDR1 SGHVS and CDR2 FQNEAQ. Between the trimmed V and J ends, which lost 8 bases and 5 bases, there was a span of 8 bases. In DNA, the CDR3 is TGTGCCAGCCACCAGGGAGATACGCAGTATTTT. Translated: CASHQGDTQYF.

The rearrangement joins TRBV20-1 to TRBJ2-1; D might be TRBD1 (6 bases). V was pared by 2 bases and J by 3 bases, with 11 bases between. The CDR3 contains 14 residues. Germline-derived CDR1 and CDR2 are DFQATT and SNEGSKA (reference sequence). The CDR3 sequence is CSARQGFLYNEQFF. The CDR3 region has the DNA TGCAGTGCTAGACAGGGGTTCCTCTACAATGAGCAGTTCTTC.

The rearrangement uses TRBV6-2 or TRBV6-3 and TRBJ1-2, with D possibly TRBD1 on 5 matching bases. The CDR3 has 11 amino acids. Trimming shortened V by 7 bases and J by 6 bases, and 9 bases separated the two germline ends. Germline V gives CDR1 MNHEY, CDR2 SVGEGT. The CDR3, as DNA: TGTGCCAGCAACCAGGGCCATGGCTACACCTTC. Translated: CASNQGHGYTF.

This clonotype was observed a handful of times. The CDR3 DNA reads as TGCGCCAGCAGCCAAGATACGAACACTGAAGCTTTCTTT. Protein sequence: CASSQDTNTEAFF. The V gene is TRBV4-3, the J gene TRBJ1-1; the D is unclear. Trimming shortened V by 0 bases and J by 1 base, and 3 bases separated the two germline ends. The germline V gene has CDR1 LGHNA and CDR2 YSLEER. The CDR3 runs to 13 residues.

This clonotype was seen more than once but under ten times. This chain connects TRBV29-1 to TRBJ2-3; 7 bases agree with TRBD2. Germline V CDR1 and CDR2: SQVTM, ANQGSEA. V shed 3 bases and J 4 bases; nucleotides not matched to a gene: 7. The CDR3 runs 14 residues. The CDR3 DNA reads TGCAGCGTTGAGGGCGGGAGTGGCCCAGATACGCAGTATTTT. This sequence encodes CSVEGGSGPDTQYF.